Each of the 5 T cell receptor beta chains below was sequenced from the same sample in a study of PD-1 blockade in classical Hodgkin lymphoma. Data came from immunoSEQ multiplex PCR; TCRdb stores just in-frame clones and leaves some out. Of roughly 70,000 clones listed, about 94% were seen once; the top ten hold about 2.5%. Sample time point: newly diagnosed, previously untreated cHL patient sample. Sequencing was performed on peripheral blood mononuclear cells (PBMCs). These receptors all stem from a human donor with classical Hodgkin lymphoma.

The V and J genes are TRBV9 and TRBJ2-7; perhaps TRBD1 as D (6 bases). The germline V and J ends were trimmed by 3 bases and 6 bases, with 16 bases remaining between them. In germline, CDR1 is SGDLS, CDR2 YYNGEE. This CDR3 is built from 14 residues. Here the CDR3 DNA reads TGTGCCAGCAGCGCTCAAGCAGGGGTCAGCGAGCAGTACTTC. It specifies CASSAQAGVSEQYF. Full variable domain (missing parts from reference TRBV9 and TRBJ2-7): DSGVTQTPKHLITATGQRVTLRCSPRSGDLSVYWYQQSLDQGLQFLIQYYNGEERAKGNILERFSAQQFPDLHSELNLSSLELGDSALYFCASSAQAGVSEQYFGPGTRLTVT.

The chain has TRBV27 and TRBJ1-4; tentatively, D is TRBD1 (5 bases). CDR1 is MNHEY and CDR2 is SMNVEV in the germline V gene (reference sequence). The CDR3 is made up of 14 amino acids. V dropped 6 bases and J dropped 7 bases, with 15 bases sitting between them. Here the CDR3 reads CASRSAGRTEKLFF. The DNA for the CDR3 is TGTGCCAGCAGGTCGGCAGGGAGGACTGAAAAACTGTTTTTT.

The rearrangement joins TRBV11-3 to TRBJ2-7; D is unresolved. Trimming cost V 3 bases and J 5 bases, with 8 bases left between them. Germline CDR1 and CDR2: SGHNT and YENEEA. This CDR3 is 12 amino acids long. The CDR3 nucleotides read TGTGCCAGCAGCTTGATTCCGGACGAGCAGTACTTC. Translating it yields CASSLIPDEQYF.

The V call is TRBV5-4, the J call TRBJ2-3; D remains ambiguous. This CDR3 is 11 amino acids long. Per germline, CDR1 SGHNT and CDR2 YYREEE (reference sequence). V was trimmed by 7 bases and J by 4 bases, leaving 7 bases between them. The DNA of the CDR3 is TGTGCCAGCCAGTCCCCAGATACGCAGTATTTT. Translation: CASQSPDTQYF.

This clone was counted a single time. The rearrangement joins TRBV5-6 to TRBJ1-1, with 8 nucleotides matching TRBD1. The CDR3 spans 15 residues. The J segment lost 1 base and the V segment lost 0 bases, leaving 2 bases of the junction unmatched. The germline V gene encodes CDR1 SGHDT and CDR2 YYEEEE. CDR3 sequence: CASSLAGTGNTEAFF. The CDR3 DNA is TGTGCCAGCAGCTTGGCCGGGACAGGGAACACTGAAGCTTTCTTT.